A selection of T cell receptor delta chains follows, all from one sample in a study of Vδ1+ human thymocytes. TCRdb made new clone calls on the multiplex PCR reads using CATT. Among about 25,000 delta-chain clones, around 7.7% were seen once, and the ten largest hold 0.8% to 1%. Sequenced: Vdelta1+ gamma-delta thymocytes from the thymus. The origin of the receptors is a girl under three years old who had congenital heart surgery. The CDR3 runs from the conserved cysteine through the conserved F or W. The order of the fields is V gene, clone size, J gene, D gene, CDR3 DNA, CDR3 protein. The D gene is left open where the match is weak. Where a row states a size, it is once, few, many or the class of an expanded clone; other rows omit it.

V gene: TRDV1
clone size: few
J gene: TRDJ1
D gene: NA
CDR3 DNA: TGTGCTCTTGGGGGTATGATGGCTTCCTACGTGTCTTACTGGGGGAGTTACACCGATAAACTCATCTTT
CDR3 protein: CALGGMMASYVSYWGSYTDKLIF

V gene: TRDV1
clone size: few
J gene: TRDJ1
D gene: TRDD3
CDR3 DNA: TGTGCTCTTGGGGGAGTTTCGAACAAGGCACTGGGGGATACGGGACTCATCTTT
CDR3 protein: CALGGVSNKALGDTGLIF

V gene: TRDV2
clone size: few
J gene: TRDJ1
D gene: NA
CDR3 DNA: TGTGCCTGTGACACCCTCGGTGCTACAAGAGGATTGGGACTCATCTTT
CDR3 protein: CACDTLGATRGLGLIF

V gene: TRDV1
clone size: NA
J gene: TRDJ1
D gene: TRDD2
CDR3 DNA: TGTGCTCTTGGGGGACCTTCCTACCACCCCGGTAAACTCATCTTT
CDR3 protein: CALGGPSYHPGKLIF

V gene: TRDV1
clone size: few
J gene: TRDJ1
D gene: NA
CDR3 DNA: TGTGCTCTTGGGGAGTCCTCCGACAACCGTCCAACCGTAAAACTGGGCCCCAGAGGCGCCGATAAACTCATCTTT
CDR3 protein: CALGESSDNRPTVKLGPRGADKLIF

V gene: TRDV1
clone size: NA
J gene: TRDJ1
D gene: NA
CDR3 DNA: TGTGCTCTTGGGGAACGGCCAGCCCGGGGTCACACCGAATACACCGATAAACTCATCTTT
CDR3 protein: CALGERPARGHTEYTDKLIF

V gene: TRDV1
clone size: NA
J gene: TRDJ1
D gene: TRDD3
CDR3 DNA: TGTGCTCTTGGGGAACAACTTTATACTGGGGGATTTTTGTACACCGATAAACTCATCTTT
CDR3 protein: CALGEQLYTGGFLYTDKLIF

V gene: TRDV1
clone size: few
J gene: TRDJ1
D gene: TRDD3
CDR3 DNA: TGTGCTCTTGGGGAACTAAGGATCCCACTCCTAGAGAATCTGGGGGGGTCGCGCACCGATAAACTCATCTTT
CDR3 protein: CALGELRIPLLENLGGSRTDKLIF

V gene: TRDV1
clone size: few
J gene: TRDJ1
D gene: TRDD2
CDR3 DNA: TGTGCTCTTGGGAAGGCCTTCCTAACGTTTTGCGGGGGGGAGACCGATAAACTCATCTTT
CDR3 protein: CALGKAFLTFCGGETDKLIF

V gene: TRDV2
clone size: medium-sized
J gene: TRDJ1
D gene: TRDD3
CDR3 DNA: TGTGCCTGTGACAACTGGGGGACCCTATACACCGATAAACTCATCTTT
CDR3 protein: CACDNWGTLYTDKLIF

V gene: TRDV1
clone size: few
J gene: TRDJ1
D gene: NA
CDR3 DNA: TGTGCTCTTGGGGAAGCTTTAACCCTTCCACCTCCCCGTGGACTCATCTTT
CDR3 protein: CALGEALTLPPPRGLIF

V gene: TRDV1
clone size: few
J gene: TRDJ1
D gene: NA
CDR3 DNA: TGTGCTCTTGGGGTACCATACACCGATAAACTCATCTTT
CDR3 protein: CALGVPYTDKLIF

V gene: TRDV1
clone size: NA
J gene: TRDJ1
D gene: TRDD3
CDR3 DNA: TGTGCTCTTGGGGAACGACTCCGTGCCCTTACTGGGGGATACCGGTCCGATAAACTCATCTTT
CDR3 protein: CALGERLRALTGGYRSDKLIF

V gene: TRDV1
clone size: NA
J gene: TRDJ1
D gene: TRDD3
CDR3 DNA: TGTGCTCTTGGGGAACCAACCCGCGGAGGGGAGAGTTACTGGGGGATTGTAAAAACCAATAAACTCATCTTT
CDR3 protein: CALGEPTRGGESYWGIVKTNKLIF

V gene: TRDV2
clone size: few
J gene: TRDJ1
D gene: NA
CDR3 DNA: TGTGCCTGTGACACCGATCTGGGGATCAATTCCTACACCGATAAACTCATCTTT
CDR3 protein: CACDTDLGINSYTDKLIF

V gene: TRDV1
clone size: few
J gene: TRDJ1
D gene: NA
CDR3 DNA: TGTGCTCTTGGGGACCCACGGCCTAGTAACGATAAACTCATCTTT
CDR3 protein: CALGDPRPSNDKLIF

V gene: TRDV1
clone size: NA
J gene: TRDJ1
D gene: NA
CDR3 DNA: TGTGCTCTTGGGGACTCGCGGGGTTCCTCGACTCCGCGCCCCCCTACCGATAAACTCATCTTT
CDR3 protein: CALGDSRGSSTPRPPTDKLIF

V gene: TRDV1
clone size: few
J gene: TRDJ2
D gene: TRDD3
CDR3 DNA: TGTGCTCTTGGGGTCTTCCTAGGCACTGGGGGACTCACAGCACAACTCTTCTTT
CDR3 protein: CALGVFLGTGGLTAQLFF

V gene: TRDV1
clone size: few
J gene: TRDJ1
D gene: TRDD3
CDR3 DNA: TGTGCTCTTGGGGAACGTTGCGGGGGGATACCTAAGGAAACCGATAAACTCATCTTT
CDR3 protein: CALGERCGGIPKETDKLIF

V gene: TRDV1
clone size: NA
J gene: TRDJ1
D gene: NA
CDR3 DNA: TGTGCTCTTGGGGAACTGTTCCTACTCTTGGGGGATTCCAGGACCTACACCGATAAACTCATCTTT
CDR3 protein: CALGELFLLLGDSRTYTDKLIF

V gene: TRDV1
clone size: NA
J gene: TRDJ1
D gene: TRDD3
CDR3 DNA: TGTGCTCTTGGGGAGAGACTTCCTCTGGGGGATACCGATAAACTCATCTTT
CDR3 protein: CALGERLPLGDTDKLIF

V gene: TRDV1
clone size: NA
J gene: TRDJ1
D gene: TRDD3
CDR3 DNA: TGTGCTCTTGGGGGCTCATCTCGCCACCCCTACGCTACTGGGGGACTAAAAGGCGTTAAACTTATCTTT
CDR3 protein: CALGGSSRHPYATGGLKGVKLIF

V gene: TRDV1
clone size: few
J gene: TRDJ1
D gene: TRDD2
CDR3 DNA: TGTGCTCTTGGGGATCACCTAAAGGCCTTCCTTAAGTTACAGGGGTTCCGCGCCGATAAACTCATCTTT
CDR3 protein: CALGDHLKAFLKLQGFRADKLIF

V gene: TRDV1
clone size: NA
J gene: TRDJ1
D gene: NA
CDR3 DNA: TGTGCTCTTGGGACAATCGGGGAGGGTGGTTCCGATAAACTCATCTTT
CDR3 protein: CALGTIGEGGSDKLIF

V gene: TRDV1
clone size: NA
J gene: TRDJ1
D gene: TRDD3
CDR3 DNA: TGTGCTCTTGGGGGACTACGTTCTGGGGATACTCGATCTGATAAACTCATCTTT
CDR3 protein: CALGGLRSGDTRSDKLIF

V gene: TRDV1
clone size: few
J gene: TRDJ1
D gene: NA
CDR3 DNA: TGTGCTCTTGGGGTCCACACCCGCTTCCCTCTGTATGGGGCAACCGATAAACTCATCTTT
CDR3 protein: CALGVHTRFPLYGATDKLIF

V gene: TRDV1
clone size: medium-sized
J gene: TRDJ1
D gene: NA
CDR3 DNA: TGTGCTCTCGGAACGTCAGGCCCGCCATACACCGATAAACTCATCTTT
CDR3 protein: CALGTSGPPYTDKLIF

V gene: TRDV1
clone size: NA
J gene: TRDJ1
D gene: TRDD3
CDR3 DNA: TGTGCTCTTGGGGAACACACGTCCTACGGGGGGATACCGGTGGTTTACACCGATAAACTCATCTTT
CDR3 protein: CALGEHTSYGGIPVVYTDKLIF

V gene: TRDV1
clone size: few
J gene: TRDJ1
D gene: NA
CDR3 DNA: TGTGCTCTTGGGAATAATACTGGGTCTCACACCGATAAACTCATCTTT
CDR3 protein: CALGNNTGSHTDKLIF

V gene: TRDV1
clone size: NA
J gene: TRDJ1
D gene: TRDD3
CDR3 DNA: TGTGCTCTTGGGGAACTGTTCCACTGGGGGATACGGGGAATGTACACCGATAAACTCATCTTT
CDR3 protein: CALGELFHWGIRGMYTDKLIF

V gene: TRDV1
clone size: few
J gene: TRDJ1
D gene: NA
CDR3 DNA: TGTGCTCTTGGGGACTACATACGGCCCACCGATAAACTCATCTTT
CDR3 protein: CALGDYIRPTDKLIF

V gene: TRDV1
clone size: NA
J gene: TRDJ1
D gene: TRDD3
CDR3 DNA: TGTGCTCTTGGGGAAGCTCCCCTCGTAGGCAAGGGGGATACGCGAGAGTACACCGATAATCTCATCTTT
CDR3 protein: CALGEAPLVGKGDTREYTDNLIF

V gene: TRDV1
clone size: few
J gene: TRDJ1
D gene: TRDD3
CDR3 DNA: TGTGCTCTTGGGGGCGAGGGCCTTCCCCATGGGGGATACAATAAACTCATCTTT
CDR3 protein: CALGGEGLPHGGYNKLIF